This TCR beta chain appears in the sequencing data of a study of T cell responses to AZD1222 COVID-19 vaccine. This CDR3 is built from 13 residues. V lost 6 bases and J lost 2, with 8 bases in between. As concerns this clone: No antigen is known for it.

Study-wide findings and caveats: Clonal diversity was possibly underestimated, and white British individuals and females predominated among donors.

The repertoire was sequenced with immunoSEQ multiplex PCR; TCRdb's copy has only in-frame clones and lacks some. In the table there are roughly 120,000 clones, 85% to 95% of which are singletons. J is TRBJ1-3 and V is TRBV12-3 or TRBV12-4; D is possibly TRBD1 (6 bases). The receptor comes from an adult in good health. The input for sequencing was peripheral blood, taken on day 0 of AZD1222 vaccination. The DNA of the CDR3 is TGTGCCAGCAGCTGGACAGCTGGAAACACCATATATTTT. This sequence encodes CASSWTAGNTIYF.